This entry lists 30 T cell receptor beta chains sequenced from one sample in a study of cytomegalovirus exposure and HLA in healthy donors. Use of 60 Vbeta and 13 Jbeta primers characterized the PCR. Produced via immunoSEQ multiplex PCR; TCRdb's table is partial and in-frame only. The table shows about 160,000 clones, with 70% to 90% occurring only once. The sample consisted of PBMCs. The receptor set was obtained from a man younger than 30 in good health and CMV-seropositive.

This clone was observed a handful of times. V usage is TRBV5-1 and J usage is TRBJ2-3, with 10 nucleotides matching TRBD2. Trimming cost V 4 bases and J 1 base; bases outside gene matches: 9. This CDR3 comprises 17 residues. Germline V gives CDR1 SGHRS, CDR2 YFSETQ. The CDR3 protein is CASSHTRLAGGTDTQYF. The DNA of the CDR3 is TGCGCCAGCAGCCACACTCGTCTAGCGGGGGGCACAGATACGCAGTATTTT.

The chain couples TRBV7-8 to TRBJ1-2; 7 nucleotides line up with TRBD1. The V segment lost 5 bases and the J segment 8 bases; nucleotides outside the gene matches: 11. The CDR3 loop spans 14 amino acids. Germline V gene sequence: CDR1 SGHVS, CDR2 FQNEAQ. DNA for the CDR3: TGTGCCAGCAGCGCCCACTCCAGGGGGGAGGGCTACACCTTC. It codes for CASSAHSRGEGYTF.

The V and J genes are TRBV5-8 and TRBJ2-3, with D tentatively TRBD2 (7 bases). CDR3 size: 18 residues. V was shortened by 4 bases and J by 1 base, with 22 bases between the two germline ends. CDR1 SGHTS and CDR2 YDEGEE come from the germline V gene. The DNA for the CDR3 is TGTGCCAGCAGCCCACGCCAAGTGGGGGGGCCCCGCACAGATACGCAGTATTTT. Amino acid sequence: CASSPRQVGGPRTDTQYF.

As regards this clone: The same CDR3 arises from other DNA sequences in this sample as well. This chain links TRBV9 with TRBJ2-2; D remains unclear. Deletions cut 2 bases from V and 5 bases from J, with 4 bases between. Germline-derived CDR1 and CDR2 are SGDLS and YYNGEE. The CDR3 length is 12 residues. The CDR3 coding sequence is TGTGCCAGCAGCGTCCGTACCGGGGAGCTGTTTTTT. Translated: CASSVRTGELFF.

In its sample, this clone was seen a few times. This chain joins TRBV9 and TRBJ1-1, with D unclear. The CDR3 totals 15 residues. Trimming took off 0 bases at V and 5 bases at J, with 14 bases between the two ends. CDR1 and CDR2 (germline): SGDLS, YYNGEE. Written as DNA, the CDR3 is TGTGCCAGCAGCGTAGATCCGTATGGAGGTACTGAAGCTTTCTTT. This translates into CASSVDPYGGTEAFF.

This chain connects TRBV5-4 to TRBJ2-1; 10 bases map to TRBD1. The germline V gene has CDR1 SGHNT and CDR2 YYREEE (reference sequence). J gave up 2 bases and V 4 bases, and 3 bases lay outside the gene matches. This CDR3 region has 15 residues. As DNA, the CDR3 is TGTGCCAGCAGCAAGGGACAGGGGCCCTACAATGAGCAGTTCTTC. Translation gives CASSKGQGPYNEQFF.

CDR3 loop: CASPDRTFGDTEAFF. The CDR3 coding sequence is TGTGCCAGCCCGGACAGAACCTTTGGGGACACTGAAGCTTTCTTT. The chain has TRBV6-1 and TRBJ1-1; tentative D call: TRBD1 (6 bases). Deletions cut 8 bases from V and 3 bases from J, with 19 bases between. Per the germline V gene, CDR1 is MNHNS and CDR2 is SASEGT. The CDR3 contains 15 residues.

The rearrangement uses TRBV9 and TRBJ1-4; perhaps TRBD1 as D (6 bases). The CDR3 contains 16 residues. The V end was cut by 2 bases, the J end by 4 bases, with 15 bases between. Germline V gives CDR1 SGDLS, CDR2 YYNGEE. Written as DNA, the CDR3 is TGTGCCAGCAGCGTCGGTACAGGGAATGTTAATGAAAAACTGTTTTTT. This translates into CASSVGTGNVNEKLFF.

The gene calls are TRBV7-2 and TRBJ1-2; the match to TRBD1 covers 9 bases. Trimming took 0 bases from V and 4 from J; bases not matched to a gene: 3. CDR3 length: 15 residues. Germline V gives CDR1 SGHTA, CDR2 FQGNSA. In DNA form, the CDR3 reads TGTGCCAGCAGCTTAGCGGGACAGGGTTTCTATGGCTACACCTTC. The encoded protein is CASSLAGQGFYGYTF.

The rearrangement links TRBV5-4 to TRBJ2-2; 7 nucleotides match TRBD2. V was pared by 3 bases and J by 5 bases, with 10 bases of the junction left unmatched. Germline CDR1 SGHNT, CDR2 YYREEE (reference sequence). CDR3 size: 16 residues. The CDR3 coding sequence is TGTGCCAGCAGCTGGAGGGCGGGGGTGTGGACCGGGGAGCTGTTTTTT. It is translated as CASSWRAGVWTGELFF.

The V and J genes are TRBV18 and TRBJ1-2, with D maybe TRBD1 (5 bases). V was cut by 2 bases and J by 12 bases, with 13 bases left in between. Germline V lookup: CDR1 KGHSH, CDR2 LQKENI. The CDR3 runs 12 residues. The CDR3 DNA reads TGTGCCAGCTCACCAGCAGGGTTATTTGACACCTTC. Translation: CASSPAGLFDTF.

The CDR3 sequence: CASSPGQGGYNEQFF. The CDR3, as DNA: TGTGCCAGCAGCCCGGGACAGGGGGGGTACAATGAGCAGTTCTTC. The chain recombines TRBV5-6 with TRBJ2-1; 11 bases map to TRBD1. The CDR3 spans 15 residues. V was pared by 4 bases and J by 4 bases, with 4 bases of the junction left unmatched. The germline V gene has CDR1 SGHDT and CDR2 YYEEEE.

The chain couples TRBV30 to TRBJ2-5, with 7 positions matching TRBD1. Trimming took 8 bases from V and 4 from J; bases not matched to a gene: 13. This CDR3 comprises 14 residues. The germline CDR1 and CDR2 sequences are GTSNPN and SVGIG (reference sequence). The DNA for the CDR3 is TGTGCCCGATCCCGGGCAGGGGGTGTAGAGACCCAGTACTTC. Amino acid sequence: CARSRAGGVETQYF.

The chain employs TRBV7-5 and TRBJ2-7; TRBD1, the D gene given by the table, was not confirmed from the DNA. TRBV7-5 constitutes a pseudogene. The CDR3 totals 15 residues. CDR3 in DNA: TGTGCCAGAAGCGCCCGACAGGCGACCTACTACGAGCAGTACTTC. It yields the protein CARSARQATYYEQYF.

V gene TRBV6-5 combines with J gene TRBJ1-3; no definite D call. Per germline, CDR1 MNHEY and CDR2 SVGAGI. The CDR3 extends over 15 amino acids. V was cut by 2 bases and J by 0 bases, with 8 bases left in between. The chain's CDR3 is CASSYLSSSGNTIYF. The CDR3 nucleotides are TGTGCCAGCAGTTACCTATCAAGCTCTGGAAACACCATATATTTT.

This clone was recorded a few times. The chain has TRBV30 and TRBJ2-2; a possible D gene is TRBD2 (5 bases). Germline loops: CDR1 GTSNPN, CDR2 SVGIG (reference sequence). CDR3 length: 14 residues. Trimming shortened V by 4 bases and J by 3 bases, and 12 bases separated the two germline ends. The CDR3: CAWNPLGDTGELFF. CDR3 sequence (DNA): TGTGCCTGGAACCCCCTCGGGGACACCGGGGAGCTGTTTTTT.

The chain carries TRBV10-3 and TRBJ2-1; maybe TRBD1 (6 bases). The V end lost 5 bases, the J end lost 5 bases, and 10 bases lay between the germline ends. This CDR3 comprises 13 residues. The germline V gene has CDR1 ENHRY and CDR2 SYGVKD. The CDR3 bases are TGTGCCATCAGTCAGCGACAGGACAATGAGCAGTTCTTC. Its translation: CAISQRQDNEQFF.

The J gene is TRBJ1-6, the V gene TRBV6-5; D not certain. The CDR3 runs to 10 residues. The V end was cut by 11 bases, the J end by 7 bases, with 6 bases between. Germline V gene data show CDR1 as MNHEY and CDR2 as SVGAGI. CDR3 protein: CAGLNSPLHF. The CDR3 nucleotides are TGTGCCGGCCTGAATTCACCCCTCCACTTT.

The rearrangement joins TRBV5-3 to TRBJ1-5; D is undetermined. TRBV5-3 is an ORF for which the function is uncertain. The CDR3 covers 15 residues. The V end was cut by 3 bases, the J end by 0 bases, with 10 bases between. CDR3 coding DNA: TGTGCCAGAAGCTCGAGGGTAGATAGCAATCAGCCCCAGCATTTT. Amino acid sequence: CARSSRVDSNQPQHF.

The chain has TRBV4-2 and TRBJ2-2; 10 nucleotides match TRBD1. J gave up 2 bases and V 4 bases, and 7 bases lay outside the gene matches. Germline V gene sequence: CDR1 LGHNA, CDR2 YNFKEQ. This CDR3 is 17 amino acids long. Here the CDR3 reads CASSPSDRGRNTGELFF. The CDR3 DNA sequence: TGTGCCAGCAGCCCTTCCGACAGGGGGCGCAACACCGGGGAGCTGTTTTTT.

CDR3 nucleotide sequence: TGTGCCAGAAGCTTGGAACAGAGAGCTTTCTTT. It is translated as CARSLEQRAFF. The rearrangement links TRBV5-3 to TRBJ1-1; no reliable D call. TRBV5-3 qualifies as an ORF whose function is uncertain. There are 11 residues in the CDR3. V was pared by 0 bases and J by 10 bases, with 7 bases between.

Worth noting for this clone: Its ends do not fully match the called genes, so a read error is possible. This sequence joins TRBV19 and TRBJ2-6, with D possibly being TRBD1 (5 bases). This CDR3 region has 16 residues. Germline CDR1 and CDR2: LNHDA and SQIVND (reference sequence). The CDR3 region has the DNA TGTGCCACCGCAGTGGGGATAGGGTCTGGGGCCAACGGCCTGACTTTC. This sequence encodes CATAVGIGSGANGLTF.

J is TRBJ1-1 and V is TRBV5-8; 11 bases align to TRBD1. V shed 4 bases, J shed 4 bases, and the junction held 18 bases outside the gene matches. The length of the CDR3 is 19 residues. CDR1 is SGHTS, CDR2 YDEGEE, per germline. DNA for the CDR3: TGTGCCAGCAGCCGATTCCGAGGGACAGGGGGAAATCTGGGCACTGAAGCTTTCTTT. Encoded protein: CASSRFRGTGGNLGTEAFF.

This chain joins TRBV19 and TRBJ1-1; tentative D call: TRBD1 (5 bases). Per the germline V gene, CDR1 is LNHDA and CDR2 is SQIVND (reference sequence). The CDR3 runs 13 residues. V gave up 5 bases and J gave up 5 bases, with 12 bases separating them. The CDR3 region is CASSLPGRTEAFF. The CDR3 bases are TGTGCCAGTAGTCTCCCAGGGCGGACTGAAGCTTTCTTT.

This sequence joins TRBV13 and TRBJ1-3, with a possible D match to TRBD1 (5 bases). Between the trimmed V and J ends, which lost 3 bases and 1 base, there was a span of 10 bases. The CDR3 is 15 amino acids. Germline V CDR1 and CDR2: PRHDT, FYEKMQ (reference sequence). CDR3 sequence reads: CASSFAGQSGNTIYF. CDR3 DNA: TGTGCCAGCAGCTTTGCGGGGCAGTCTGGAAACACCATATATTTT.

The V call is TRBV5-8, the J call TRBJ2-6; possibly TRBD2 for D (7 bases). V was shortened by 3 bases and J by 0 bases, with 13 bases between the two germline ends. Germline V gene sequence: CDR1 SGHTS, CDR2 YDEGEE. This CDR3 is 17 amino acids long. CDR3 sequence reads: CASSWGGVYSGANVLTF. The CDR3 DNA is TGTGCCAGCAGCTGGGGGGGCGTATACTCTGGGGCCAACGTCCTGACTTTC.

The chain combines TRBV6-5 with TRBJ1-1, with 10 bases matching TRBD1. CDR1 is MNHEY and CDR2 is SVGAGI in the germline V gene. The V gene end was trimmed by 5 bases and the J gene end by 0 bases; junction bases not matched to a gene: 3. The CDR3 sequence is 15 residues long. The CDR3 DNA follows: TGTGCCAGCAGTCGACAGGGGGCTATGAACACTGAAGCTTTCTTT. This gives the protein CASSRQGAMNTEAFF.

The chain joins TRBV11-3 to TRBJ2-2; 10 nucleotides line up with TRBD2. This CDR3 is 15 amino acids long. V was clipped by 5 bases and J by 1 base; unmatched bases: 1. Germline CDR1 SGHNT, CDR2 YENEEA. The CDR3 sequence is CASSPSGGNTGELFF. CDR3 in DNA: TGTGCCAGCAGCCCTAGCGGGGGGAACACCGGGGAGCTGTTTTTT.

The chain employs TRBV10-3 and TRBJ1-2; D unclear. The CDR3 extends over 14 amino acids. The V and J ends lost 0 bases and 7 bases respectively, with 12 bases between them. Germline V lookup: CDR1 ENHRY, CDR2 SYGVKD. The CDR3 nucleotides are TGTGCCATCAGTGAGTCAGCCGGGGAACGTGGCTACACCTTC. It yields the protein CAISESAGERGYTF.

This clone was observed a few times. This chain connects TRBV19 to TRBJ1-4; tentative D call: TRBD1 (5 bases). CDR3 size: 14 residues. V lost 6 bases and J lost 5, with 13 bases in between. Germline CDR1 and CDR2: LNHDA and SQIVND (reference sequence). The CDR3 sequence: CASRTRGANEKLFF. CDR3 nucleotide sequence: TGTGCCAGTAGGACCCGTGGGGCGAATGAAAAACTGTTTTTT. The full variable domain, completed using reference TRBV19 and TRBJ1-4, is DGGITQSPKYLFRKEGQNVTLSCEQNLNHDAMYWYRQDPGQGLRLIYYSQIVNDFQKGDIAEGYSVSREKKESFPLTVTSAQKNPTAFYLCASRTRGANEKLFFGSGTQLSVL.